Below, 11 T cell receptor beta chains from the same sample are listed, as sequenced in a study of blood T cell repertoires in COVID-19. Sequencing used immunoSEQ multiplex PCR; TCRdb keeps in-frame clones, though not all of them. The table has over 300,000 clones, around 92% seen once. Sequencing was done on a sample of peripheral blood. These receptors all come from a man aged 35 to 55 with acute or convalescent COVID-19.

The genes are TRBV7-3 and TRBJ2-1; TRBD1 is a possible D gene (6 bases). Germline CDR1 and CDR2: SGHTA and FQGTGA. V was pared by 1 base and J by 7 bases, with 17 bases between. This CDR3 contains 16 residues. CDR3 region: CASSLIWTAKSNEQFF. The CDR3 DNA reads TGTGCCAGCAGCTTAATTTGGACAGCCAAATCTAATGAGCAGTTCTTC.

This clone was counted a single time. The V gene is TRBV6-5, the J gene TRBJ2-3; 10 bases line up with TRBD2. Germline assignment: CDR1 MNHEY and CDR2 SVGAGI. V lost 4 bases and J lost 5; bases outside the gene matches: 9. The CDR3 has 16 amino acids. The CDR3 sequence: CASSSLAGVKGDTQYF. CDR3 bases: TGTGCCAGCAGTTCCCTAGCGGGGGTCAAAGGAGATACGCAGTATTTT.

This chain links TRBV2 with TRBJ2-6, with 8 bases fitting TRBD1. J gave up 2 bases and V 6 bases, and 12 bases lay outside the gene matches. The CDR3 has 18 amino acids. Germline V lookup: CDR1 SNHLY, CDR2 FYNNEI. CDR3 in amino acids: CASRGDRRLNPGANVLTF. CDR3 nucleotide sequence: TGTGCCAGCAGAGGGGACAGGAGGTTGAACCCTGGGGCCAACGTCCTGACTTTC.

J is TRBJ2-2 and V is TRBV9, with 8 bases fitting TRBD2. Per germline, CDR1 SGDLS and CDR2 YYNGEE. The CDR3 consists of 15 residues. V gave up 4 bases and J gave up 7 bases; unmatched junction bases: 9. The DNA of the CDR3 is TGTGCCAGCAGCCCGATAAGCGGGGGAATCGGGGAGCTGTTTTTT. This sequence encodes CASSPISGGIGELFF.

The J gene is TRBJ1-1, the V gene TRBV28; TRBD1 is a possible D gene (5 bases). The CDR3 spans 17 residues. V lost 5 bases to trimming and J lost 0 bases, with 19 bases between them. Germline CDR1 is MDHEN and CDR2 is SYDVKM. The CDR3 DNA reads TGTGCCAGCAGTGCACCCCACTCAGGGCGGCTGAACACTGAAGCTTTCTTT. Translated: CASSAPHSGRLNTEAFF.

The rearrangement uses TRBV2 and TRBJ2-6, with TRBD1 as a possible D gene (8 bases). Germline loops: CDR1 SNHLY, CDR2 FYNNEI. V lost 3 bases, J lost 0 bases, and 18 bases lay in between. This CDR3 has 19 amino acids. The CDR3 DNA sequence: TGTGCCAGCAGTGAGCGGACAGGGAGGGGACCCTCTGGGGCCAACGTCCTGACTTTC. Its protein product is CASSERTGRGPSGANVLTF.

The rearrangement joins TRBV28 to TRBJ1-1, with no clear D. Between the trimmed V and J ends, which lost 3 bases and 0 bases, there was a span of 8 bases. The germline V gene has CDR1 MDHEN and CDR2 SYDVKM. This CDR3 has 14 amino acids. The CDR3 DNA reads TGTGCCAGCAGTTTCCCAGGTTTGAACACTGAAGCTTTCTTT. This encodes CASSFPGLNTEAFF.

The V and J genes are TRBV7-2 and TRBJ2-5; 7 bases are shared with TRBD2. Germline assignment: CDR1 SGHTA and CDR2 FQGNSA. J gave up 3 bases and V 3 bases, and 4 bases lay outside the gene matches. The CDR3 has 14 residues. CDR3 DNA sequence: TGTGCCAGCAGCTTTGGGGGAGGGGAAGAGACCCAGTACTTC. Its protein product is CASSFGGGEETQYF.

The chain combines TRBV7-2 with TRBJ1-5, with 7 bases aligning to TRBD1. The V segment lost 5 bases and the J segment 6 bases; nucleotides outside the gene matches: 7. Germline V gene lookup returns CDR1 SGHTA and CDR2 FQGNSA. The CDR3 has 14 amino acids. The DNA of the CDR3 is TGTGCCAGCAGCGAAGGGGGCGTAGGTCAGCCCCAGCATTTT. Protein: CASSEGGVGQPQHF.

The gene calls are TRBV5-4 and TRBJ2-3; TRBD1 aligns across 7 bases. The CDR3 is 12 residues long. Losses at the gene ends were 7 bases for V and 6 bases for J; bases not matched to a gene: 5. Germline-derived CDR1 and CDR2 are SGHNT and YYREEE (reference sequence). The CDR3 region is CASFLQGDTQYF. In DNA form, the CDR3 reads TGTGCCAGCTTCCTACAGGGGGATACGCAGTATTTT.

This chain uses TRBV25-1 with TRBJ1-3; 7 bases map to TRBD1. The junction had 5 bases not matched to a gene; V was cut back by 6 bases and J by 0 bases. The V gene's germline CDR1 is MGHDK and CDR2 SYGVNS. This CDR3 is built from 15 residues. The CDR3 region has the DNA TGTGCCAGCAGACAGGGGATGTACTCTGGAAACACCATATATTTT. This translates into CASRQGMYSGNTIYF.